These T cell receptor beta chains were read from a single sample in a study of CD8 T cells in Susac syndrome. TCRdb analysed the immunoSEQ multiplex PCR reads with MiXCR anew, one entry per CDR3 protein. The sample shows just over 150,000 distinct CDR3 sequences, approximately 94% of them seen only once. The source material was CD8+ T cells from PBMCs. These receptors all come from a human donor with multiple sclerosis. The CDR3 runs from the conserved cysteine through the conserved F or W. The D gene is left open where the match is weak. Size values are once, few and many counts, or a class for expanded clones, and some rows have none.

D gene	V gene	J gene	clone size	CDR3 protein
.	TRBV29-1	TRBJ2-2	once	CSVEAANTGELFF
.	TRBV9	TRBJ1-2	.	CASSGGSSGYFGYTF
TRBD2	TRBV7-2	TRBJ2-7	.	CASSSAGVAGYYEQYF
.	TRBV3-1	TRBJ2-3	.	CASSQDQSGPPVYTQYF
.	TRBV20-1	TRBJ1-2	.	CSARIDTQGMSGYTF
TRBD1	TRBV6-2/TRBV6-3	TRBJ2-3	.	CASRDREFVNDWDTQYF
.	TRBV20-1	TRBJ2-1	.	CSARDRTSMYEQFF
.	TRBV30	TRBJ1-1	.	CAWSVRYRDGHMNTEAFF
.	TRBV7-2	TRBJ2-2	few	CASSLALRGELFF
.	TRBV11-2	TRBJ1-1	.	CASSGNVNTEAFF
.	TRBV20-1	TRBJ2-7	.	CSAYGHGDYEQYF
.	TRBV30	TRBJ1-1	.	CAWDNEGAEAFF
TRBD1	TRBV3-1	TRBJ2-7	.	CASSQGLGQGYEQYF
TRBD1	TRBV20-1	TRBJ1-2	once	CSATGTGTEYYGYTF
TRBD1	TRBV4-1	TRBJ2-7	.	CASSQDLTGAYEQYF
TRBD2	TRBV15	TRBJ2-1	.	CATETSGVINEQFF
.	TRBV29-1	TRBJ2-1	.	CSTEGPVGYEQFF
.	TRBV20-1	TRBJ1-1	.	CSARPGHLNTEAFF
.	TRBV2	TRBJ2-2	.	CASSSPRQGGTGELFF
TRBD1	TRBV2	TRBJ2-3	.	CASSIRTGPSTDTQYF
.	TRBV5-1	TRBJ2-1	.	CASSFAEGNEQFF
.	TRBV24-1	TRBJ2-5	once	CATSDRQVEGSQYF
TRBD1	TRBV20-1	TRBJ1-2	.	CSQAIPGTGEGYTF
.	TRBV25-1	TRBJ1-1	.	CASREDADTEAFF
.	TRBV29-1	TRBJ2-7	.	CSVEDGSGDYEQYF
.	TRBV11-2	TRBJ2-7	.	CASSLGPQGREQYF
TRBD2	TRBV2	TRBJ2-2	.	CASSEGPGGTGELFF
TRBD2	TRBV20-1	TRBJ2-5	.	CSARQTSGVQETQYF
.	TRBV7-9	TRBJ1-2	.	CASSDGQSNTF
.	TRBV27	TRBJ1-5	.	CASSSRSIDRKGGNQPQHF
.	TRBV20-1	TRBJ2-7	once	CSASSGDYEQYF
.	TRBV5-8	TRBJ1-1	.	CASSSVGGANTEAFF
.	TRBV27	TRBJ2-5	once	CASSLSGGQRFQETQYF
.	TRBV15	TRBJ1-4	.	CATSRVRRGKLFF
TRBD2	TRBV6-1	TRBJ2-1	.	CASSESGGASYNEQFF
.	TRBV9	TRBJ2-1	once	CASSVLDYNEQFF